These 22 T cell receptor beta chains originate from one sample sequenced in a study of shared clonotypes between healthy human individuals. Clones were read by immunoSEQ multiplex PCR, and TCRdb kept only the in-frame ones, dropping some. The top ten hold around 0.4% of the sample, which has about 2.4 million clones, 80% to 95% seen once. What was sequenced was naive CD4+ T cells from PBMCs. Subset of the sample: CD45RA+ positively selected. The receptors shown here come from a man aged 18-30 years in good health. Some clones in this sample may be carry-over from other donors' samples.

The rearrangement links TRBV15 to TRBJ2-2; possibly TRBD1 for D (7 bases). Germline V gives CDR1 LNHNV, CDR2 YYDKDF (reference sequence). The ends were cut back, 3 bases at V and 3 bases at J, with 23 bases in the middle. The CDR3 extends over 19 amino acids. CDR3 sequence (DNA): TGTGCCACCAGCAGCCTCCCAGGGGGAGCGGGTGTTTACACCGGGGAGCTGTTTTTT. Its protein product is CATSSLPGGAGVYTGELFF.

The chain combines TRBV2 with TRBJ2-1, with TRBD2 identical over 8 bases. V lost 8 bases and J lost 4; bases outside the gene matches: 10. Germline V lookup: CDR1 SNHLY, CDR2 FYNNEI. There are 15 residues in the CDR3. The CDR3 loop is CASREGTRGYNEQFF. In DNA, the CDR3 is TGTGCCAGCCGCGAAGGGACTAGAGGGTACAATGAGCAGTTCTTC.

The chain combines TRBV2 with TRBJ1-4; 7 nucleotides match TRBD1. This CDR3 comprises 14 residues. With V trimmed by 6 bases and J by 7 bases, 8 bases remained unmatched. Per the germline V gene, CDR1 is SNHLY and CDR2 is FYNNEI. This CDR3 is CASRRTGLGEKLFF. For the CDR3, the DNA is TGTGCCAGCAGGCGGACAGGCCTTGGTGAAAAACTGTTTTTT.

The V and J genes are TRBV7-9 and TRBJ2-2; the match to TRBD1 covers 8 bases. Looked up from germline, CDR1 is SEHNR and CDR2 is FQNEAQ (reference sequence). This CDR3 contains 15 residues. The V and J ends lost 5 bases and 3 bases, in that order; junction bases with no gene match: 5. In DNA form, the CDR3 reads TGTGCCAGCAGCACCGCAGGGGGCGACACCGGGGAGCTGTTTTTT. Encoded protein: CASSTAGGDTGELFF.

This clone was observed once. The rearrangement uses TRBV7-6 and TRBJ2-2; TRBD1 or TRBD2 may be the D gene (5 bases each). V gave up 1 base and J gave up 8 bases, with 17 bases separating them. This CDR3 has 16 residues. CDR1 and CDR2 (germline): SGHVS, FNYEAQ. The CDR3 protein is CASSLGGLTKGGELFF. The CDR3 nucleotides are TGTGCCAGCAGCTTAGGAGGACTCACTAAGGGGGGGGAGCTGTTTTTT.

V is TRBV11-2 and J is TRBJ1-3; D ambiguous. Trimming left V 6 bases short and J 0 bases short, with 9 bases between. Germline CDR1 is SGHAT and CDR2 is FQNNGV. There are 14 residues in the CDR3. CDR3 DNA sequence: TGTGCCAGCAGACGACGGGACTCTGGAAACACCATATATTTT. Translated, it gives CASRRRDSGNTIYF. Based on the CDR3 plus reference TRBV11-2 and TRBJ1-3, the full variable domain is EAGVAQSPRYKIIEKRQSVAFWCNPISGHATLYWYQQILGQGPKLLIQFQNNGVVDDSQLPKDRFSAERLKGVDSTLKIQPAKLEDSAVYLCASRRRDSGNTIYFGEGSWLTVV.

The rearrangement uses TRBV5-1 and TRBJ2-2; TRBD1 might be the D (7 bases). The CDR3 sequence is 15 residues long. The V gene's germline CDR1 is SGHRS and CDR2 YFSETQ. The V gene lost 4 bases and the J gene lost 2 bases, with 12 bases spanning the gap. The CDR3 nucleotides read TGCGCCAGCAGCGAGACAGGGACTAACACCGGGGAGCTGTTTTTT. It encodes CASSETGTNTGELFF.

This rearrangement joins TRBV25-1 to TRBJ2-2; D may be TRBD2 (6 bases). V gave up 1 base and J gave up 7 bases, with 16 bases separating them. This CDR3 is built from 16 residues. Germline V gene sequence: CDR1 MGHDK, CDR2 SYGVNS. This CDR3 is CASSESSPGSNGELFF. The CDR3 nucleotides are TGTGCCAGCAGTGAATCGTCTCCCGGGAGTAACGGGGAGCTGTTTTTT.

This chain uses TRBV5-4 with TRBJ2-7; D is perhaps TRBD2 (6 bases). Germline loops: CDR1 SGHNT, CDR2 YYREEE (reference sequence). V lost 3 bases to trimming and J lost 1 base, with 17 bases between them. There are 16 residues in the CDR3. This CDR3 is CASSSLGAGRSYEQYF. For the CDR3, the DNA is TGTGCCAGCAGCTCGCTCGGGGCAGGGAGGTCCTACGAGCAGTACTTC.

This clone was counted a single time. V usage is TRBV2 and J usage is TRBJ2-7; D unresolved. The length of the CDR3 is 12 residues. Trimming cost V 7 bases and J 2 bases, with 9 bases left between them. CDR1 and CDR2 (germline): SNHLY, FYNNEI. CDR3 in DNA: TGTGCCAGCAAAATGGAAGCCTACGAGCAGTACTTC. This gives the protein CASKMEAYEQYF.

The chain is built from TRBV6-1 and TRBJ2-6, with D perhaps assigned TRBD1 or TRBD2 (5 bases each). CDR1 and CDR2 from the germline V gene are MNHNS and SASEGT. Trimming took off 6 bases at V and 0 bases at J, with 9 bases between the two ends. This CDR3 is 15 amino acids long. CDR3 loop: CASRGEISGANVLTF. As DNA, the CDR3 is TGTGCCAGCAGGGGGGAAATCTCTGGGGCCAACGTCCTGACTTTC.

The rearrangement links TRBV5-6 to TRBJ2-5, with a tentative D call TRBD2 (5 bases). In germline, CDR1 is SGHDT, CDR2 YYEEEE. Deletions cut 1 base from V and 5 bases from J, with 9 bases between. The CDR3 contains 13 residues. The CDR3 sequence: CASSLRGTETQYF. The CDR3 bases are TGTGCCAGCAGCTTGCGGGGTACCGAGACCCAGTACTTC.

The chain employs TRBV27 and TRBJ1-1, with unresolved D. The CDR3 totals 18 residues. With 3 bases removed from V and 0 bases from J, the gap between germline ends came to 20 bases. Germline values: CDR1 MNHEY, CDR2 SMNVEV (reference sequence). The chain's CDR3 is CASSFSKEWGELNTEAFF. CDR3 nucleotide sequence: TGTGCCAGCAGTTTTAGTAAAGAGTGGGGAGAACTGAACACTGAAGCTTTCTTT.

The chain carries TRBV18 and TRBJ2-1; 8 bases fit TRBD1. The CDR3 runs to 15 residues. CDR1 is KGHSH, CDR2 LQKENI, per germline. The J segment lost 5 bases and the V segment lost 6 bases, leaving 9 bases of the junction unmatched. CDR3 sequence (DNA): TGTGCCAGCTCGCCCTACCAGGGGGCGGACAATGAGCAGTTCTTC. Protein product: CASSPYQGADNEQFF.

The DNA of the CDR3 is TGTGCCAGCAAGGGGAGGACAGTCACAGATACGCAGTATTTT. This codes for CASKGRTVTDTQYF. The chain combines TRBV9 with TRBJ2-3; D could derive from TRBD1 or TRBD2 (6 bases each). The ends were cut back, 6 bases at V and 2 bases at J, with 13 bases in the middle. This CDR3 has 14 amino acids. Looked up from germline, CDR1 is SGDLS and CDR2 is YYNGEE.

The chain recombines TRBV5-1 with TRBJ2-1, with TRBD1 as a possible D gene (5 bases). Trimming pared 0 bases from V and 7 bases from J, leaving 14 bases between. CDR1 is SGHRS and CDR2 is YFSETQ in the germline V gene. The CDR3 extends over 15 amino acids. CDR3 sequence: CASSLVGVGDNEQFF. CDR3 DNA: TGCGCCAGCAGCTTGGTTGGTGTAGGGGATAATGAGCAGTTCTTC. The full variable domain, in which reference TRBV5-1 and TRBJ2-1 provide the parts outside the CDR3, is KAGVTQTPRYLIKTRGQQVTLSCSPISGHRSVSWYQQTPGQGLQFLFEYFSETQRNKGNFPGRFSGRQFSNSRSEMNVSTLELGDSALYLCASSLVGVGDNEQFFGPGTRLTVL.

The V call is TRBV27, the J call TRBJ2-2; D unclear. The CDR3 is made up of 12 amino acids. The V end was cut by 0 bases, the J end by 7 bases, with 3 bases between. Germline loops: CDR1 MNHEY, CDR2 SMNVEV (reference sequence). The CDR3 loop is CASSLSVGELFF. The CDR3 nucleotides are TGTGCCAGCAGTTTATCAGTCGGGGAGCTGTTTTTT.

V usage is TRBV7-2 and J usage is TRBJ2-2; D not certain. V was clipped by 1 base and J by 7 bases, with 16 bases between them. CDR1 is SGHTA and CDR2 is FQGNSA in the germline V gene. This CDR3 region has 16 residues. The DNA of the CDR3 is TGTGCCAGCAGCTTAGTATGGGCTTCTCCAATCGGGGAGCTGTTTTTT. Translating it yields CASSLVWASPIGELFF.

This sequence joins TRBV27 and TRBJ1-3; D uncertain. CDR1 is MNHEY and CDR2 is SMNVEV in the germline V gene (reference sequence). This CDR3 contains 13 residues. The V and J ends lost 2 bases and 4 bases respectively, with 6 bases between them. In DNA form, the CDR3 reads TGTGCCAGCAGTTTAACGCGGGGAAACACCATATATTTT. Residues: CASSLTRGNTIYF.

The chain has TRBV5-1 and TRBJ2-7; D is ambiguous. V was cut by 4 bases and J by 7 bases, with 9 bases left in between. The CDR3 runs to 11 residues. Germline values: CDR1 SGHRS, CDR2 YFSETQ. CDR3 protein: CASSGDGEQYF. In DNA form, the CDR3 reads TGCGCCAGCAGCGGTGACGGGGAGCAGTACTTC.

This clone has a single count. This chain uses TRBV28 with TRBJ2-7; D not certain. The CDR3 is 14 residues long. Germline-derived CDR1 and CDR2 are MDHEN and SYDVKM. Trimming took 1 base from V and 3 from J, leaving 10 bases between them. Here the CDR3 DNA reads TGTGCCAGCAGTTTATACGGCTCCCACTACGAGCAGTACTTC. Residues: CASSLYGSHYEQYF.

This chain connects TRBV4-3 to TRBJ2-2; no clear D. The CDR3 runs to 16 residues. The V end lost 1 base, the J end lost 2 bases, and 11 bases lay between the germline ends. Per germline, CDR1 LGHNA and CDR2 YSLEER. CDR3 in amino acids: CASSQVASSNTGELFF. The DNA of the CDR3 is TGCGCCAGCAGCCAAGTCGCTAGTAGTAACACCGGGGAGCTGTTTTTT.